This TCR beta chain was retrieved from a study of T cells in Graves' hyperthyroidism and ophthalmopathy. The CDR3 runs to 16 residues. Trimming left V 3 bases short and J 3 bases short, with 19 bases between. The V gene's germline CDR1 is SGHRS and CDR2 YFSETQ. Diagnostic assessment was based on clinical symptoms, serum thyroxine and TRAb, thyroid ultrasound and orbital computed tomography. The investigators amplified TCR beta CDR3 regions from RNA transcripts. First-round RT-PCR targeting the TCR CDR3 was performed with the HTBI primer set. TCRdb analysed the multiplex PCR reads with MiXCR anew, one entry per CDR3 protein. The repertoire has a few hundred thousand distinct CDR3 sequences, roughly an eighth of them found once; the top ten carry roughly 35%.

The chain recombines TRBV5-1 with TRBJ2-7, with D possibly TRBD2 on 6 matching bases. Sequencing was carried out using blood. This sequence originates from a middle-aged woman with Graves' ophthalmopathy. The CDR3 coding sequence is TGCGCCAGCAGCTCAAACTTCGGGAGTAGCGGCTACGAGCAGTACTTC. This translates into CASSSNFGSSGYEQYF. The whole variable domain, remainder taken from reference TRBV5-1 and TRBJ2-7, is KAGVTQTPRYLIKTRGQQVTLSCSPISGHRSVSWYQQTPGQGLQFLFEYFSETQRNKGNFPGRFSGRQFSNSRSEMNVSTLELGDSALYLCASSSNFGSSGYEQYFGPGTRLTVT.